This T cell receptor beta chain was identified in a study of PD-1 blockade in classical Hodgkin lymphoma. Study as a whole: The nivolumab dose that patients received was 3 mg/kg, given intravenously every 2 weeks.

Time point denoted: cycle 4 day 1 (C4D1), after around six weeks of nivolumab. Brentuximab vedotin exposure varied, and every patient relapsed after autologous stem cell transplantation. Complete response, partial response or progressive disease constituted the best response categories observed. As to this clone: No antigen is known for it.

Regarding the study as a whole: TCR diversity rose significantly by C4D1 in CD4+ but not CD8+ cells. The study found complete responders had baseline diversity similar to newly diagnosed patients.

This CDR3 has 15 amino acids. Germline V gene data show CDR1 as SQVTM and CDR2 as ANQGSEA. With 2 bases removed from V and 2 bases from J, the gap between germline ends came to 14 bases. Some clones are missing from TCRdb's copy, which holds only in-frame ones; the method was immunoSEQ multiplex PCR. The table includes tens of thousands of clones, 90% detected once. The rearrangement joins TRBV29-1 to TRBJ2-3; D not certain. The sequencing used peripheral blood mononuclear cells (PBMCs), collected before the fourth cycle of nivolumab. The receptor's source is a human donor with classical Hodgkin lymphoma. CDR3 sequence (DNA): TGCAGCGTTGAAATCGGCGGTACCATCACAGATACGCAGTATTTT. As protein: CSVEIGGTITDTQYF.